This T cell receptor (beta chain) was identified in a study of blood T cell repertoires in COVID-19. Study overall: Specimens from acute and convalescent COVID-19 originated in the United States, Italy and Spain.

The repertoire was sequenced with immunoSEQ multiplex PCR; TCRdb's copy has only in-frame clones and lacks some. Among under 250,000 clones listed, around four fifths were seen once. This clonotype was sampled from a woman between 45 and 60 years old with acute or convalescent COVID-19. Sequenced input: peripheral blood.

The CDR3 nucleotides are TGTGCCAGCAGCTCCAGACCGGGACTAGGTGATAATGAGCAGTTCTTC. As protein: CASSSRPGLGDNEQFF. This sequence joins TRBV5-4 and TRBJ2-1; 8 bases map to TRBD2. V dropped 3 bases and J dropped 7; count of bases not matched to a gene: 12. In germline, CDR1 is SGHNT, CDR2 YYREEE (reference sequence). The CDR3 has 16 residues. Using reference TRBV5-4 and TRBJ2-1 for the parts outside the CDR3, the full variable domain is ETGVTQSPTHLIKTRGQQVTLRCSSQSGHNTVSWYQQALGQGPQFIFQYYREEENGRGNFPPRFSGLQFPNYSSELNVNALELDDSALYLCASSSRPGLGDNEQFFGPGTRLTVL.